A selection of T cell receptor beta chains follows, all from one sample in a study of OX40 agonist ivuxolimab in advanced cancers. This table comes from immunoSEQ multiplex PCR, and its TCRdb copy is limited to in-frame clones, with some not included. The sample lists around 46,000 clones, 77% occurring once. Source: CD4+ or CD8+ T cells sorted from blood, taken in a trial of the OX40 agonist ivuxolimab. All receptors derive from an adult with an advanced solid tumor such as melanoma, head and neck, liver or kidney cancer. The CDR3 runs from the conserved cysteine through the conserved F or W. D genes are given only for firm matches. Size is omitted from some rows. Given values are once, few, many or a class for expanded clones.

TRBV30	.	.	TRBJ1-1	CAWSVGVTEAFF	TGTGCCTGGAGTGTAGGGGTTACTGAAGCTTTCTTT
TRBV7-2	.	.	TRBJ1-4	CASSSIPGTRTEKLFF	TGTGCCAGCAGCTCAATCCCCGGAACCCGAACTGAAAAACTGTTTTTT
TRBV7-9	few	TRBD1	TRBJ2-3	CASRLTGGRTDTQYF	TGTGCCAGCAGATTGACAGGGGGCCGGACAGATACGCAGTATTTT
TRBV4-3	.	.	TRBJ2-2	CASSQDGARGAGELFF	TGCGCCAGCAGCCAAGATGGGGCGAGGGGGGCCGGGGAGCTGTTTTTT
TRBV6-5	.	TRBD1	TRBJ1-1	CASSRGQALNTEAFF	TGTGCCAGCAGCCGAGGACAGGCCCTGAACACTGAAGCTTTCTTT
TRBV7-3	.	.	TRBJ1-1	CASSSREEGKAFF	TGTGCCAGCAGCTCCAGGGAAGAGGGAAAAGCTTTCTTT
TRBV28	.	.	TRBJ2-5	CASKMGGAGGETQYF	TGTGCCAGCAAGATGGGCGGTGCCGGTGGGGAGACCCAGTACTTC
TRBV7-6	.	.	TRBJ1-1	CASNSPGSTEAFF	TGTGCCAGCAACAGCCCGGGGAGCACTGAAGCTTTCTTT
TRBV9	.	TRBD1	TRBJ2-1	CASSVEVGDRGFNEQFF	TGTGCCAGCAGCGTAGAGGTGGGGGACAGGGGGTTCAATGAGCAGTTCTTC
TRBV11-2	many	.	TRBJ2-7	CASSLRGAVGYF	TGTGCCAGCAGCTTAAGAGGGGCGGTGGGGTACTTC
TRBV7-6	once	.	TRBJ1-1	CASSLVMGGTEAFF	TGTGCCAGCAGCTTAGTAATGGGGGGCACTGAAGCTTTCTTT
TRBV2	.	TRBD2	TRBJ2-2	CASRVTSAGELFF	TGTGCCAGCAGAGTAACTAGCGCCGGGGAGCTGTTTTTT
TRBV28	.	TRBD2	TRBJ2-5	CASSLITVAGYQETQYF	TGTGCCAGCAGTTTAATCACCGTAGCGGGGTACCAAGAGACCCAGTACTTC
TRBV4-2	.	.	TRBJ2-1	CASSQGLQTPFF	TGTGCCAGCAGCCAAGGACTCCAGACCCCGTTCTTC
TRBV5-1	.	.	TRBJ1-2	CASSSGASNYGYTF	TGCGCCAGCAGTTCAGGGGCTTCTAACTATGGCTACACCTTC
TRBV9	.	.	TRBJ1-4	CASSLGTRQDGRKLFF	TGTGCCAGCAGCTTGGGAACCCGACAAGACGGGAGAAAACTGTTTTTT
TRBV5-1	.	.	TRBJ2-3	CASSLEDTQYF	TGCGCCAGCAGCTTGGAAGATACGCAGTATTTT
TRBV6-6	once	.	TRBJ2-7	CASRGRAYEQYF	TGTGCCAGCAGGGGCAGAGCCTACGAGCAGTACTTC
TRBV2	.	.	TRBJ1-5	CASSDGGISQPQHF	TGTGCCAGCAGTGATGGGGGAATAAGTCAGCCCCAGCATTTT
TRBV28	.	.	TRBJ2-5	CASNSGDMETQYF	TGTGCCAGCAATTCAGGGGACATGGAGACCCAGTACTTC
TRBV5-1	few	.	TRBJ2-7	CASKVSVGQTKYEQYF	TGCGCCAGCAAAGTTTCTGTAGGGCAGACGAAATACGAGCAGTACTTC
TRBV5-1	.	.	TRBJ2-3	CASSPSEGAAGTQYF	TGCGCCAGCAGCCCCTCGGAGGGAGCCGCAGGTACGCAGTATTTT
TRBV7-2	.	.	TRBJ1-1	CASSSYRNTEAFF	TGTGCCAGCAGCTCATACAGGAACACTGAAGCTTTCTTT
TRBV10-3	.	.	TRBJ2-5	CAAGGRDQETQYF	TGTGCCGCCGGAGGAAGGGACCAAGAGACCCAGTACTTC
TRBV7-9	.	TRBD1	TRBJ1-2	CASSLGQGAFGYTF	TGTGCCAGCAGCTTGGGGCAGGGGGCTTTTGGCTACACCTTC
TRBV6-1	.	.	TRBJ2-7	CASSEAWVAYEQYF	TGTGCCAGCAGTGAAGCATGGGTAGCCTACGAGCAGTACTTC
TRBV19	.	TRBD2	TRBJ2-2	CASSILMAGGNTGELFF	TGTGCCAGTAGTATCCTAATGGCGGGAGGGAACACCGGGGAGCTGTTTTTT
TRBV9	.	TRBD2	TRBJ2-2	CASSAEGGRAGELFF	TGTGCCAGCAGCGCCGAGGGCGGGAGGGCCGGGGAGCTGTTTTTT
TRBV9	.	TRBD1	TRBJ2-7	CASSKGTDPYEQYF	TGTGCCAGCAGCAAAGGGACAGACCCTTACGAGCAGTACTTC
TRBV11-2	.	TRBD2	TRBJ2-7	CASSVAPTSGRPEQYF	TGTGCCAGCAGCGTTGCCCCGACTAGCGGGAGACCCGAGCAGTACTTC
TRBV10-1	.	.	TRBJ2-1	CASSERSPSSYNEQFF	TGCGCCAGCAGTGAACGAAGTCCGAGCTCCTACAATGAGCAGTTCTTC
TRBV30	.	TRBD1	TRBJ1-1	CAWSAVTGRAFF	TGTGCCTGGAGTGCCGTGACAGGGAGGGCTTTCTTT
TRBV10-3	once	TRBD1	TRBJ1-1	CATRDPAGTGGTEAFF	TGTGCCACCCGGGACCCGGCCGGGACAGGGGGCACTGAAGCTTTCTTT
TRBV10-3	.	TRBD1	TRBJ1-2	CAITASGQGDGGYTF	TGTGCCATCACCGCTTCCGGACAGGGAGATGGGGGCTACACCTTC
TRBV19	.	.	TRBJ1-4	CASSFRALEKLFF	TGTGCCAGTAGTTTTCGAGCGCTTGAAAAACTGTTTTTT
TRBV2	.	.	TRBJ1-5	CASSEVNSNQPQHF	TGTGCCAGCAGTGAGGTTAATAGCAATCAGCCCCAGCATTTT
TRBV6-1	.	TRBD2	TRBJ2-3	CASSSGTGTDTQYF	TGTGCCAGCAGCAGCGGGACTGGCACAGATACGCAGTATTTT
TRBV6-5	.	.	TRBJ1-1	CASSARVSTEAFF	TGTGCCAGCAGTGCCAGGGTGAGCACTGAAGCTTTCTTT
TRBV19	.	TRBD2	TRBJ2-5	CASSKSGREGQETQYF	TGTGCCAGTAGTAAGTCTGGTCGGGAGGGCCAAGAGACCCAGTACTTC
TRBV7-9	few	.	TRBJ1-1	CASSLIRDGDEAFF	TGTGCCAGCAGCTTAATCCGGGACGGCGATGAAGCTTTCTTT
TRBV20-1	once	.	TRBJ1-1	CRTGGFEAFF	TGCAGGACGGGGGGGTTTGAGGCTTTCTTT
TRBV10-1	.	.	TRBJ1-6	CASEERPNSPLHF	TGCGCCAGCGAGGAACGCCCTAATTCACCCCTCCACTTT
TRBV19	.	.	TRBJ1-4	CASTKDPKGSGLFF	TGTGCCAGTACAAAAGACCCTAAAGGAAGCGGACTGTTTTTT
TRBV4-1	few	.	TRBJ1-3	CASSQVWVRGNTIYF	TGCGCCAGCAGCCAAGTTTGGGTGAGGGGAAACACCATATATTTT
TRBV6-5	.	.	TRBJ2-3	CASSGIPGVDTQYF	TGTGCCAGCAGCGGGATCCCCGGGGTCGATACGCAGTATTTT
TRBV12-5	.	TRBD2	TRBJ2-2	CASSPGGVGELFF	TGTGCTAGTAGCCCGGGGGGGGTCGGGGAGCTGTTTTTT
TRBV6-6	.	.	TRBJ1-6	CASSYSTIYSPLHF	TGTGCCAGCAGTTACTCCACGATCTATTCACCCCTCCACTTT
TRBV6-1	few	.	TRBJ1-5	CAIRDNNQPQHF	TGTGCCATCCGGGACAACAATCAGCCCCAGCATTTT
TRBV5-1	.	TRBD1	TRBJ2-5	CASSQGTAQETQYF	TGCGCCAGCAGCCAGGGGACAGCGCAAGAGACCCAGTACTTC
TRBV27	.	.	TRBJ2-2	CASSLRGLGTGELFF	TGTGCCAGCAGTTTACGAGGGCTGGGGACCGGGGAGCTGTTTTTT
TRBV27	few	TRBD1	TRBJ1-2	CASRGQGYGYTF	TGTGCCAGCAGGGGACAGGGCTATGGCTACACCTTC
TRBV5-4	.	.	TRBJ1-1	CASSPGRKNTEAFF	TGTGCCAGCAGCCCGGGACGGAAGAACACTGAAGCTTTCTTT
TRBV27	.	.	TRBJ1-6	CASSLFTGANSPLHF	TGTGCCAGCAGTTTATTTACCGGGGCAAATTCACCCCTCCACTTT
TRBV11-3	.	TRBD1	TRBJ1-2	CASSFEGARGYTF	TGTGCCAGCAGCTTCGAGGGGGCGCGAGGCTACACCTTC
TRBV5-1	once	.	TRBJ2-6	CASSAGGSGANVPTF	TGCGCCAGCAGTGCAGGGGGGTCTGGGGCCAACGTCCCGACTTTC
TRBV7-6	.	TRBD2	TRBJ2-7	CASSRGPAGVAYEQYF	TGTGCCAGCAGCCGCGGACCAGCGGGAGTAGCCTACGAGCAGTACTTC
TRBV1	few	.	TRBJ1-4	CTSSQEGGQRNEKLFF	TGCACCAGCAGCCAAGAGGGGGGACAGCGTAATGAAAAACTGTTTTTT